A single sample gave rise to the 32 T cell receptor beta chains below, sequenced in a study of CD8+ T cells in alopecia areata. Stated treatment: oral pan-JAK inhibitor, 5-10 mg twice daily. In each case, RNA was isolated and then reverse transcribed into cDNA as the sequencing template. This table comes from immunoSEQ multiplex PCR, and its TCRdb copy is limited to in-frame clones, with some not included. The table shows about 180,000 clones, with roughly 50% occurring only once. The specimen comprised CD8+ T cells sorted from blood, sampled at week 24, from a patient treated with tofacitinib. The receptors shown here come from a human donor with alopecia areata.

This chain connects TRBV27 to TRBJ2-3; TRBD1 is a possible D gene (6 bases). The V end was cut by 5 bases, the J end by 13 bases, with 13 bases between. Germline lookup yields CDR1 MNHEY and CDR2 SMNVEV (reference sequence). The CDR3 has 11 residues. The CDR3 sequence is CASSPGQREYF. The CDR3 bases are TGTGCCAGCAGTCCGGGACAAAGAGAGTATTTT.

The V call is TRBV5-6, the J call TRBJ2-1; D gene uncertain. CDR3 length: 15 residues. V was clipped by 4 bases and J by 8 bases, with 19 bases between them. Germline CDR1 and CDR2: SGHDT and YYEEEE. CDR3 loop: CASSILTQLVDEQFF. CDR3 in DNA: TGTGCCAGCAGCATCCTGACCCAGCTTGTGGATGAGCAGTTCTTC.

In this sample, this clone turned up a few times. In the same sample, other DNA sequences code for this CDR3. The V call is TRBV4-3, the J call TRBJ1-2, with TRBD1 matching over 9 bases. The trim removed 0 bases at V and 5 bases at J, leaving 1 base unmatched. The CDR3 covers 14 residues. Germline V gene sequence: CDR1 LGHNA, CDR2 YSLEER. DNA of the CDR3: TGCGCCAGCAGCCAAGAGGGGACAGGGTATGGCTACACCTTC. Its protein is CASSQEGTGYGYTF.

The chain employs TRBV27 and TRBJ1-1; the D gene is possibly TRBD1 (5 bases). V lost 3 bases to trimming and J lost 0 bases, with 14 bases between them. Germline V CDR1 and CDR2: MNHEY, SMNVEV (reference sequence). CDR3 length: 16 amino acids. The CDR3, as DNA: TGTGCCAGCAGTTTGGTGGGGGACCTGCTGAACACTGAAGCTTTCTTT. Protein product: CASSLVGDLLNTEAFF.

The rearrangement joins TRBV29-1 to TRBJ1-2, with TRBD1 as a possible D gene (5 bases). V was trimmed by 7 bases and J by 7 bases, leaving 16 bases between them. Germline V gene sequence: CDR1 SQVTM, CDR2 ANQGSEA. This CDR3 region has 12 residues. This CDR3 reads CSAERGLGGYTF. Here the CDR3 DNA reads TGCAGCGCCGAAAGGGGTCTAGGTGGCTACACCTTC.

The chain links TRBV29-1 to TRBJ1-2; 12 bases are shared with TRBD1. The CDR3 contains 14 residues. Per the germline V gene, CDR1 is SQVTM and CDR2 is ANQGSEA. The junction had 8 bases not matched to a gene; V was cut back by 5 bases and J by 7 bases. CDR3 sequence: CSVSPGQGAGGYTF. In DNA, the CDR3 is TGCAGCGTTTCCCCGGGACAGGGGGCGGGTGGCTACACCTTC. Looking up the rest from reference TRBV29-1 and TRBJ1-2 gives the full variable domain: SAVISQKPSRDICQRGTSLTIQCQVDSQVTMMFWYRQQPGQSLTLIATANQGSEATYESGFVIDKFPISRPNLTFSTLTVSNMSPEDSSIYLCSVSPGQGAGGYTFGSGTRLTVV.

The rearrangement joins TRBV30 to TRBJ1-2, with 8 bases aligning to TRBD1. This CDR3 comprises 14 residues. The ends lost 5 bases at V and 4 bases at J; junction bases unmatched: 9. The germline V gene has CDR1 GTSNPN and CDR2 SVGIG (reference sequence). This chain's CDR3 is CAWDQDRAGYGYTF. DNA of the CDR3: TGTGCCTGGGATCAGGACAGGGCGGGCTATGGCTACACCTTC.

The sample holds many counts of this clone. The chain joins TRBV9 to TRBJ2-1; D is perhaps TRBD1 (5 bases). CDR3 length: 16 amino acids. The ends were cut back, 0 bases at V and 6 bases at J, with 16 bases in the middle. In germline, CDR1 is SGDLS, CDR2 YYNGEE. The chain's CDR3 is CASSVEGRGGGNEQFF. CDR3 sequence (DNA): TGTGCCAGCAGCGTAGAGGGTAGGGGTGGTGGCAATGAGCAGTTCTTC.

The chain has TRBV27 and TRBJ1-2; D is perhaps TRBD1 (6 bases). The CDR3 covers 12 residues. Germline CDR1 MNHEY, CDR2 SMNVEV (reference sequence). The V end lost 8 bases, the J end lost 3 bases, and 10 bases lay between the germline ends. Here the CDR3 reads CASAGGDYGYTF. For the CDR3, the DNA is TGTGCCAGCGCGGGGGGCGACTATGGCTACACCTTC.

The genes are TRBV19 and TRBJ1-5; the D gene is possibly TRBD1 (5 bases). Germline assignment: CDR1 LNHDA and CDR2 SQIVND (reference sequence). The CDR3 is made up of 14 amino acids. V dropped 7 bases and J dropped 4 bases, with 14 bases sitting between them. The CDR3 sequence is CASKRSGFNQPQHF. The CDR3 bases are TGTGCCAGTAAGAGGTCAGGGTTTAATCAGCCCCAGCATTTT.

J is TRBJ1-6 and V is TRBV2, with 8 nucleotides matching TRBD1. The CDR3 loop spans 16 amino acids. The germline CDR1 and CDR2 sequences are SNHLY and FYNNEI. With 6 bases clipped from V and 0 bases from J, the junction kept 4 bases outside the gene matches. The CDR3, as DNA: TGTGCCAGCAGGGACAGGGAAAGCTCCTATAATTCACCCCTCCACTTT. Translating gives CASRDRESSYNSPLHF.

The chain combines TRBV7-9 with TRBJ1-1; D unclear. V was cut by 4 bases and J by 4 bases, with 7 bases left in between. Germline V gene sequence: CDR1 SEHNR, CDR2 FQNEAQ (reference sequence). The CDR3 has 12 amino acids. The CDR3 DNA follows: TGTGCCAGCAGCTCGGGAGGCACTGAAGCTTTCTTT. Its protein product is CASSSGGTEAFF.

A few counts support this clone. This rearrangement joins TRBV5-6 to TRBJ1-1; D perhaps matches TRBD1 (5 bases). The V end lost 4 bases, the J end lost 1 base, and 8 bases lay between the germline ends. The CDR3 is made up of 13 amino acids. Germline CDR1 is SGHDT and CDR2 is YYEEEE. The CDR3: CASSAQENTEAFF. In DNA form, the CDR3 reads TGTGCCAGCAGCGCACAGGAGAACACTGAAGCTTTCTTT.

This chain links TRBV14 with TRBJ1-1, with a tentative D call TRBD1 (6 bases). CDR3 size: 18 residues. With 0 bases removed from V and 2 bases from J, the gap between germline ends came to 19 bases. CDR1 SGHDN and CDR2 FVKESK come from the germline V gene. CDR3 protein: CASSQDWRGARANTEAFF. In nucleotides, the CDR3 is TGTGCCAGCAGCCAAGATTGGAGGGGGGCCAGGGCAAACACTGAAGCTTTCTTT.

V gene TRBV30 combines with J gene TRBJ1-1; D possibly corresponds to TRBD1 (5 bases). Germline V gene sequence: CDR1 GTSNPN, CDR2 SVGIG (reference sequence). V was pared by 5 bases and J by 6 bases, with 13 bases between. The CDR3 spans 12 residues. Written as DNA, the CDR3 is TGTGCCTGGGGTTCATTGGGGCCTGAAGCTTTCTTT. It translates to CAWGSLGPEAFF. The whole variable domain, remainder taken from reference TRBV30 and TRBJ1-1, is SQTIHQWPATLVQPVGSPLSLECTVEGTSNPNLYWYRQAAGRGLQLLFYSVGIGQISSEVPQNLSASRPQDRQFILSSKKLLLSDSGFYLCAWGSLGPEAFFGQGTRLTVV.

The genes are TRBV11-2 and TRBJ2-6, with 8 positions matching TRBD1. The V and J ends lost 2 bases and 4 bases, in that order; junction bases with no gene match: 4. The CDR3 loop spans 16 amino acids. From germline, CDR1 is SGHAT and CDR2 FQNNGV. Here the CDR3 reads CASSLWTGPGANVLTF. Written as DNA, the CDR3 is TGTGCCAGCAGCTTATGGACAGGGCCCGGGGCCAACGTCCTGACTTTC.

This clone turned up a few times. V and J are TRBV13 and TRBJ2-7; no clear D gene. This CDR3 spans 14 amino acids. V gave up 1 base and J gave up 4 bases, with 11 bases separating them. Germline CDR1 PRHDT, CDR2 FYEKMQ (reference sequence). The CDR3 protein is CASSLENRKYEQYF. The CDR3 DNA follows: TGTGCCAGCAGCTTAGAGAACCGGAAATACGAGCAGTACTTC.

This sequence joins TRBV7-2 and TRBJ2-7; TRBD1 matches 8 bases. V trimming: 8 bases; J trimming: 6 bases; junction bases outside the gene matches: 6. From germline, CDR1 is SGHTA and CDR2 FQGNSA. This CDR3 is built from 12 residues. CDR3 residues: CASSQGAGEQYF. DNA of the CDR3: TGTGCCAGCTCGCAGGGGGCGGGCGAGCAGTACTTC.

This clone was found a few times. The chain links TRBV15 to TRBJ1-1, with unresolved D. Germline loops: CDR1 LNHNV, CDR2 YYDKDF (reference sequence). This CDR3 is built from 14 residues. V was cut by 3 bases and J by 1 base, with 9 bases left in between. The DNA of the CDR3 is TGTGCCACCAGCAGCATAGACGGGAACACTGAAGCTTTCTTT. It encodes CATSSIDGNTEAFF.

V and J are TRBV4-3 and TRBJ2-1; 8 nucleotides align to TRBD1. Germline V gene lookup returns CDR1 LGHNA and CDR2 YSLEER. The CDR3 runs 15 residues. The J segment lost 8 bases and the V segment lost 0 bases, leaving 6 bases of the junction unmatched. CDR3 amino acids: CASSQDNRGEYEQFF. The CDR3 nucleotides read TGCGCCAGCAGCCAAGATAACAGGGGGGAATATGAGCAGTTCTTC.

The rearrangement uses TRBV13 and TRBJ2-5, with D possibly TRBD1 on 5 matching bases. Germline V lookup: CDR1 PRHDT, CDR2 FYEKMQ (reference sequence). Between the trimmed V and J ends, which lost 2 bases and 2 bases, there was a span of 9 bases. This CDR3 is built from 14 residues. In DNA form, the CDR3 reads TGTGCCAGCAGCTTACAGACAGCTCAAGAGACCCAGTACTTC. This gives the protein CASSLQTAQETQYF.

The V and J genes are TRBV2 and TRBJ1-1; D not resolved. The V end was cut by 11 bases, the J end by 1 base, with 11 bases between. CDR3 length: 12 amino acids. Germline values: CDR1 SNHLY, CDR2 FYNNEI. This CDR3 is CASPRANTEAFF. In DNA form, the CDR3 reads TGTGCCTCCCCGAGGGCGAACACTGAAGCTTTCTTT.

The chain employs TRBV4-3 and TRBJ2-1; 12 nucleotides align to TRBD2. Trimming cost V 3 bases and J 10 bases; bases outside gene matches: 7. CDR3 length: 15 residues. Germline CDR1 and CDR2: LGHNA and YSLEER. The CDR3 reads CASSQARTSGMEQFF. Here the CDR3 DNA reads TGCGCCAGCAGCCAGGCTAGGACTAGCGGGATGGAGCAGTTCTTC.

V is TRBV20-1 and J is TRBJ1-2; D remains ambiguous. V lost 0 bases and J 3 bases, leaving 2 bases between the germline ends. Looked up from germline, CDR1 is DFQATT and CDR2 is SNEGSKA (reference sequence). This CDR3 is 11 amino acids long. The CDR3 DNA sequence: TGCAGTGCTAGAGACGACTATGGCTACACCTTC. It codes for CSARDDYGYTF.

The gene calls are TRBV4-3 and TRBJ1-2; tentative D call: TRBD1 (6 bases). The CDR3 loop spans 14 amino acids. Per the germline V gene, CDR1 is LGHNA and CDR2 is YSLEER. Trimming cost V 0 bases and J 4 bases, with 9 bases left between them. The CDR3 nucleotides read TGCGCCAGCAGCCAAGATGGGGGGGCCTATGGCTACACCTTC. Encoded protein: CASSQDGGAYGYTF.

The V gene is TRBV7-6, the J gene TRBJ1-1; D ambiguous. The CDR3 is 14 amino acids. Germline V gene lookup returns CDR1 SGHVS and CDR2 FNYEAQ. With 3 bases removed from V and 4 bases from J, the gap between germline ends came to 12 bases. For the CDR3, the DNA is TGTGCCAGCAGCTTGTCCGGATCCCGCACTGAAGCTTTCTTT. It codes for CASSLSGSRTEAFF.

This clone showed up just a few times. The chain carries TRBV9 and TRBJ2-7; 7 bases line up with TRBD1. V shed 3 bases and J 3 bases; nucleotides not matched to a gene: 6. Germline V gives CDR1 SGDLS, CDR2 YYNGEE. The CDR3 covers 14 residues. CDR3 sequence: CASSEGQANYEQYF. CDR3 sequence (DNA): TGTGCCAGCAGCGAAGGACAGGCAAACTACGAGCAGTACTTC.

V gene TRBV6-5 combines with J gene TRBJ1-6, with D hard to call. The CDR3 loop spans 14 amino acids. Germline-derived CDR1 and CDR2 are MNHEY and SVGAGI. The V end lost 0 bases, the J end lost 9 bases, and 9 bases lay between the germline ends. The CDR3 sequence is CASSYSVRGSPLHF. The CDR3 DNA follows: TGTGCCAGCAGTTACTCGGTACGGGGTTCACCCCTCCACTTT.

The chain combines TRBV9 with TRBJ2-3; possible D gene TRBD2, 6 bases. CDR3 length equals 14 residues. Germline V gene lookup returns CDR1 SGDLS and CDR2 YYNGEE. With 0 bases removed from V and 6 bases from J, the gap between germline ends came to 11 bases. The CDR3 loop is CASSVVGGSDTQYF. CDR3 DNA sequence: TGTGCCAGCAGCGTAGTGGGAGGATCGGATACGCAGTATTTT. Together with reference TRBV9 and TRBJ2-3, the CDR3 gives the full variable domain: DSGVTQTPKHLITATGQRVTLRCSPRSGDLSVYWYQQSLDQGLQFLIQYYNGEERAKGNILERFSAQQFPDLHSELNLSSLELGDSALYFCASSVVGGSDTQYFGPGTRLTVL.

This clone was seen a handful of times. The chain has TRBV7-9 and TRBJ2-1; D remains ambiguous. Germline assignment: CDR1 SEHNR and CDR2 FQNEAQ (reference sequence). The V gene lost 1 base and the J gene lost 0 bases, with 7 bases spanning the gap. The length of the CDR3 is 15 residues. The CDR3: CASSLEQSSYNEQFF. The CDR3, as DNA: TGTGCCAGCAGCTTAGAACAGAGCTCCTACAATGAGCAGTTCTTC.

As for this clone: The sample carries other DNA sequences with the same CDR3. The chain has TRBV5-6 and TRBJ1-6; D not resolved. Germline V gene lookup returns CDR1 SGHDT and CDR2 YYEEEE. This CDR3 spans 12 amino acids. Trimming shortened V by 0 bases and J by 7 bases, and 2 bases separated the two germline ends. This CDR3 reads CASSLGNSPLHF. CDR3 nucleotides: TGTGCCAGCAGCTTGGGGAATTCACCCCTCCACTTT.

The chain links TRBV7-9 to TRBJ1-5; D possibly corresponds to TRBD1 (5 bases). Germline loops: CDR1 SEHNR, CDR2 FQNEAQ (reference sequence). The CDR3 has 12 residues. V was pared by 8 bases and J by 0 bases, with 5 bases between. CDR3 DNA sequence: TGTGCCAGCCAGGGTAGCAATCAGCCCCAGCATTTT. This codes for CASQGSNQPQHF.